This T cell receptor beta chain was found in a study of chronic HIV infection and antiretroviral therapy. From the 5' RACE reads, TCRdb called clonotypes with MiXCR, one entry per CDR3 protein. Among some 37,000 distinct CDR3 sequences listed, about 7.4% were seen once. Germline CDR1 MDHEN, CDR2 SYDVKM. This CDR3 has 12 amino acids. V lost 6 bases and J lost 6, with 11 bases in between. This clonotype was picked up a small number of times. V and J are TRBV28 and TRBJ1-2; D uncertain. This sequence originates from an adult who had HIV and had not received antiretroviral therapy, or was an uninfected healthy control (not recorded which). The sample consisted of peripheral blood. This chain's CDR3 is CASSDNFDGYTF. CDR3 coding DNA: TGTGCCAGCAGCGACAATTTCGATGGCTACACCTTC.